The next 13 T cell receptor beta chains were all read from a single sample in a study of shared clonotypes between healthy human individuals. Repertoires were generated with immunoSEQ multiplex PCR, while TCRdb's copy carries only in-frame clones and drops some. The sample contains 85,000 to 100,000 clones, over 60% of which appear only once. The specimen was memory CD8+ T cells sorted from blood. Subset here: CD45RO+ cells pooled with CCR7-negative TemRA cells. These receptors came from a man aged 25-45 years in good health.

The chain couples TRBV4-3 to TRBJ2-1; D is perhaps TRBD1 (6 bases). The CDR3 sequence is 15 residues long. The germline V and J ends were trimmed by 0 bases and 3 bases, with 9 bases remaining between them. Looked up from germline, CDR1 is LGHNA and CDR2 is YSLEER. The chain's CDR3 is CASSQDWTDYNEQFF. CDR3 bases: TGCGCCAGCAGCCAAGATTGGACAGACTACAATGAGCAGTTCTTC.

In DNA, the CDR3 is TGTGCCAGCAGTTTGGCGATGAACACTGAAGCTTTCTTT. Translating it yields CASSLAMNTEAFF. V gene TRBV27 combines with J gene TRBJ1-1; no reliable D call. The V end lost 3 bases, the J end lost 0 bases, and 5 bases lay between the germline ends. Germline V gene lookup returns CDR1 MNHEY and CDR2 SMNVEV (reference sequence). This CDR3 is 13 amino acids long.

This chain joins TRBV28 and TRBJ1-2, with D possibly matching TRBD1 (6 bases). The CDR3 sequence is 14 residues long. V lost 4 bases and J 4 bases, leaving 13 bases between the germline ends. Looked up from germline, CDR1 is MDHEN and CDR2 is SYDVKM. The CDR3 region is CASSSPGGSYGYTF. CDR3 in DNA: TGTGCCAGCAGTTCCCCGGGGGGCAGCTATGGCTACACCTTC.

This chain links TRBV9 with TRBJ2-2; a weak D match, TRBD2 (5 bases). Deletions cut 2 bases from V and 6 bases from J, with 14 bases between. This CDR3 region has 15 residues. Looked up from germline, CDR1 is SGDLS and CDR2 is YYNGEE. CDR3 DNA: TGTGCCAGCAGCGTCCGGGGAGCCGGACCCGGGGAGCTGTTTTTT. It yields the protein CASSVRGAGPGELFF.

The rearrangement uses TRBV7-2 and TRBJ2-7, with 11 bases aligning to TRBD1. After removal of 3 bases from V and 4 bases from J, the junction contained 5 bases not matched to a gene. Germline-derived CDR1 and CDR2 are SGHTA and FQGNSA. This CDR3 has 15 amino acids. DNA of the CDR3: TGTGCCAGCAGCTTGACCGGGACAGGGGGTTACGAGCAGTACTTC. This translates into CASSLTGTGGYEQYF.

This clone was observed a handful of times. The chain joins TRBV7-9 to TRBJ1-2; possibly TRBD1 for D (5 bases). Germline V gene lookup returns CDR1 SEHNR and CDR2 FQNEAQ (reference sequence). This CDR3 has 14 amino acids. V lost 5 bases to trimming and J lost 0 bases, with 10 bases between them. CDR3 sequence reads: CASSPPGANYGYTF. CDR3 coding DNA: TGTGCCAGCAGCCCTCCGGGGGCTAACTATGGCTACACCTTC.

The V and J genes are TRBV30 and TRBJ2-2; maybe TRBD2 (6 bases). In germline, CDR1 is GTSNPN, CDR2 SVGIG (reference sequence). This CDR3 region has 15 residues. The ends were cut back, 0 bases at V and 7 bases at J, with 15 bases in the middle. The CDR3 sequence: CAWSVGGSLGGELFF. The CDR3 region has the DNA TGTGCCTGGAGTGTCGGGGGTAGTCTGGGCGGGGAGCTGTTTTTT.

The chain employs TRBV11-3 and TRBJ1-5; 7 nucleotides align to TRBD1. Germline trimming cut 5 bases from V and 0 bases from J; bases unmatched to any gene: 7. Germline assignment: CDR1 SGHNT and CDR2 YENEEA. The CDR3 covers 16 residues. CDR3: CASSIGGTASNQPQHF. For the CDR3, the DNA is TGTGCCAGCAGCATTGGTGGGACAGCTAGCAATCAGCCCCAGCATTTT.

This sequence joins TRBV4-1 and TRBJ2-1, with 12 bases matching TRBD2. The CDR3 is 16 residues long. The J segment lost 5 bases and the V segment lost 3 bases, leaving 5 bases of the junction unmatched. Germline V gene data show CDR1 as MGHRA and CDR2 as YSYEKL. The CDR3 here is CASSHPTSGGHNEQFF. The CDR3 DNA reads TGCGCCAGCAGCCATCCAACTAGCGGGGGGCACAATGAGCAGTTCTTC.

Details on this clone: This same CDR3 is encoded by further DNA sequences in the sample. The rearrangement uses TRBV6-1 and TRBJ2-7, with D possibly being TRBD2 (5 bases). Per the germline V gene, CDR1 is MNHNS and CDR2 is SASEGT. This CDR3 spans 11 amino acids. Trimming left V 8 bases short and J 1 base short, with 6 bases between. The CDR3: CASSGSYEQYF. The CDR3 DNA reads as TGTGCCAGCTCGGGGTCCTACGAGCAGTACTTC.

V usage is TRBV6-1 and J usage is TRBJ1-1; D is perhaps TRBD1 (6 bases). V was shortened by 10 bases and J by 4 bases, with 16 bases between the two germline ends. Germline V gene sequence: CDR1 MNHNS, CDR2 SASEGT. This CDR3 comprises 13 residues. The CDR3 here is CAIMGGPGTEAFF. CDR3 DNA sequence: TGTGCCATCATGGGGGGCCCAGGCACTGAAGCTTTCTTT.

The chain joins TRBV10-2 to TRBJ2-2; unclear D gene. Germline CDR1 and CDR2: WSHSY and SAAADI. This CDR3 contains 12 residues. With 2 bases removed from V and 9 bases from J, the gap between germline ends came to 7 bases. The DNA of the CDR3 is TGCGCCAGCAGTGAGATAGCTAGGGAGCTGTTTTTT. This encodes CASSEIARELFF.

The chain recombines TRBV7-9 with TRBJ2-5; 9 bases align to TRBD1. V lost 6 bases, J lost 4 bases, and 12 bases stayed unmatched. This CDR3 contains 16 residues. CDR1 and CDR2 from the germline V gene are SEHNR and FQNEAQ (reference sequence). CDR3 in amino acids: CASSLTGTGFTETQYF. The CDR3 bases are TGTGCCAGCAGTTTGACCGGGACAGGGTTCACAGAGACCCAGTACTTC.